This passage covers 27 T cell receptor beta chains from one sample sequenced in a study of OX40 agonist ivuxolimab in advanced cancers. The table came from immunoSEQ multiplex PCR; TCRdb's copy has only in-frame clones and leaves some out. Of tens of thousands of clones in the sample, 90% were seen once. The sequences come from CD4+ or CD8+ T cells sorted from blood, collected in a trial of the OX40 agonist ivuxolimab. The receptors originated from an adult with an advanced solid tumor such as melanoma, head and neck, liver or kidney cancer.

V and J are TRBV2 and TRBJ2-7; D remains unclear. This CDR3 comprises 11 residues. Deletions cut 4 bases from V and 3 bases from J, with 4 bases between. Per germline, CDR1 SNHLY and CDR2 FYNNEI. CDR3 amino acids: CASSVDYEQYF. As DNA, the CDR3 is TGTGCCAGCAGTGTCGACTACGAGCAGTACTTC.

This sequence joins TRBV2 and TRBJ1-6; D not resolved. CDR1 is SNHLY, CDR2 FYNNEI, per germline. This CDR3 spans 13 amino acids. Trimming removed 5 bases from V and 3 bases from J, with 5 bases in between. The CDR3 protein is CASSLDYNSPLHF. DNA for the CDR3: TGTGCCAGCAGTCTGGACTATAATTCACCCCTCCACTTT. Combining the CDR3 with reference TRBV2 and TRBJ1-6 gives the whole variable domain EPEVTQTPSHQVTQMGQEVILRCVPISNHLYFYWYRQILGQKVEFLVSFYNNEISEKSEIFDDQFSVERPDGSNFTLKIRSTKLEDSAMYFCASSLDYNSPLHFGNGTRLTVT.

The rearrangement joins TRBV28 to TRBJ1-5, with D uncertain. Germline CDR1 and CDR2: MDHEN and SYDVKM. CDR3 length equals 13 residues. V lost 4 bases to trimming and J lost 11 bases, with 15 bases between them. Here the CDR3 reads CASSSSSTGAQHF. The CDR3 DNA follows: TGTGCCAGCAGTTCCTCATCGACCGGGGCCCAGCATTTT.

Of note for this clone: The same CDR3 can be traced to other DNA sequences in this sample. DNA of the CDR3: TGTGCCAGCAGTGGATCGACAGGGGTCAATGGCTACACCTTC. Translated: CASSGSTGVNGYTF. The V call is TRBV6-1, the J call TRBJ1-2; TRBD1 aligns across 8 bases. The V and J ends lost 4 bases and 6 bases, in that order; junction bases with no gene match: 7. This CDR3 is 14 amino acids long. Germline CDR1 reads MNHNS; CDR2 reads SASEGT.

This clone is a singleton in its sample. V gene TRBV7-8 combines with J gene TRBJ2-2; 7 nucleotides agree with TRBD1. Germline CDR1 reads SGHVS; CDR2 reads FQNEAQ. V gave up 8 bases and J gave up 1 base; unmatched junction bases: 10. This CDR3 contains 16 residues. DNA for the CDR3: TGTGCCAGCTCTCAATACGGGACAGAGAACACCGGGGAGCTGTTTTTT. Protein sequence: CASSQYGTENTGELFF.

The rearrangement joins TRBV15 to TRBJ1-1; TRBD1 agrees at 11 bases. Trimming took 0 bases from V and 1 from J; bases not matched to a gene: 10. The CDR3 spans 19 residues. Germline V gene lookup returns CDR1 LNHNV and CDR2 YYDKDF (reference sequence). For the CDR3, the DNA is TGTGCCACCAGCAGAGATCGGGGACAGGGGGGGCGAGGGAACACTGAAGCTTTCTTT. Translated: CATSRDRGQGGRGNTEAFF.

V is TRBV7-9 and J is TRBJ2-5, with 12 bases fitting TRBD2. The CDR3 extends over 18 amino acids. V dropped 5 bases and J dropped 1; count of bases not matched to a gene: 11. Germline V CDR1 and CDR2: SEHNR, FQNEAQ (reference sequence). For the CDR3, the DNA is TGTGCCAGCAGCGGACCGACTAGCGGGGGCCCGTTCCAAGAGACCCAGTACTTC. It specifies CASSGPTSGGPFQETQYF.

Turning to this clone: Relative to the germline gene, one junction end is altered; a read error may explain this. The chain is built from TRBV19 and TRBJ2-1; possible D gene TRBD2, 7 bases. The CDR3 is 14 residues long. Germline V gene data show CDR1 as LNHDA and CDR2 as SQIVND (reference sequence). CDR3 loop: CASRPGGPSDEQFF. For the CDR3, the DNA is TGTGCCAGTAGGCCGGGGGGCCCCAGTGATGAACAGTTCTTC.

CDR3 nucleotide sequence: TGTGCCAGCAGTGGAAGTGGGGCCAACGTCCTGACTTTC. It specifies CASSGSGANVLTF. The chain couples TRBV6-1 to TRBJ2-6; D gene unclear. The germline V and J ends were trimmed by 4 bases and 3 bases, with 4 bases remaining between them. CDR1 and CDR2 (germline): MNHNS, SASEGT. The CDR3 length is 13 residues.

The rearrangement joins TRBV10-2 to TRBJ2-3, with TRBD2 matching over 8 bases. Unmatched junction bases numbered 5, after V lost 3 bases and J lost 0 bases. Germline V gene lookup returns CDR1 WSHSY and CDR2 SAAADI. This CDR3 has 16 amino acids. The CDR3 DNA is TGCGCCAGCAGTGATCCCGGACTAGCAAGCACAGATACGCAGTATTTT. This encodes CASSDPGLASTDTQYF.

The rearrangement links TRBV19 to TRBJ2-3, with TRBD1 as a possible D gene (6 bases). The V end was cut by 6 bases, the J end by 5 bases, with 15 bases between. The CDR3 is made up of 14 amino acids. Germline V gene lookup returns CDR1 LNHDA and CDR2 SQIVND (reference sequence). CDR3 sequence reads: CASSDRRGIDTQYF. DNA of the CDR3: TGTGCCAGTAGCGATCGCAGGGGCATAGATACGCAGTATTTT.

The CDR3 nucleotides are TGTGCCAGCAGTCAACAGGGTAGGACTGAAGCTTTCTTT. Translated: CASSQQGRTEAFF. The gene calls are TRBV27 and TRBJ1-1; weak D call: TRBD1 (6 bases). In germline, CDR1 is MNHEY, CDR2 SMNVEV (reference sequence). This CDR3 region has 13 residues. V lost 5 bases to trimming and J lost 5 bases, with 12 bases between them.

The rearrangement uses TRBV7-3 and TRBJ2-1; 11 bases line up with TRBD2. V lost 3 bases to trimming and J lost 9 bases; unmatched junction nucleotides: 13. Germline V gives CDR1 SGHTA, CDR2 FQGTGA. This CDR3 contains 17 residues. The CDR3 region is CASSLAPGASGGLEQFF. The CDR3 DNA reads TGTGCCAGCAGCTTGGCCCCCGGGGCTAGCGGGGGGCTTGAGCAGTTCTTC.

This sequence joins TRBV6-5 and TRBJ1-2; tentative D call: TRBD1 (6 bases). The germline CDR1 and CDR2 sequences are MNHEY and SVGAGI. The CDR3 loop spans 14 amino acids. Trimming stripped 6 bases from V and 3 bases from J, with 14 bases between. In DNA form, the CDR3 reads TGTGCCAGCAGCCAGACAGGCTTGGACTATGGCTACACCTTC. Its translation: CASSQTGLDYGYTF.

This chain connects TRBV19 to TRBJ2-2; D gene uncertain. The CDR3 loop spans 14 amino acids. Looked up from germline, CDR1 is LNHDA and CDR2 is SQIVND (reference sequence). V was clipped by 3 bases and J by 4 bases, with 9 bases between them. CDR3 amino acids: CASSISGSTGELFF. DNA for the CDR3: TGTGCCAGTAGTATTTCCGGGTCCACCGGGGAGCTGTTTTTT. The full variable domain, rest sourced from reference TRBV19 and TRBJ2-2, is DGGITQSPKYLFRKEGQNVTLSCEQNLNHDAMYWYRQDPGQGLRLIYYSQIVNDFQKGDIAEGYSVSREKKESFPLTVTSAQKNPTAFYLCASSISGSTGELFFGEGSRLTVL.

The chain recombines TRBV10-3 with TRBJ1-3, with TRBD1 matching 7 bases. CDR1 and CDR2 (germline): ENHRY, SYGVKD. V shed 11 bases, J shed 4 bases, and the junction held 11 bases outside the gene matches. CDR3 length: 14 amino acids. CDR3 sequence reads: CAASSPGGGNTIYF. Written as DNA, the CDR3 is TGTGCCGCTTCCTCTCCAGGGGGAGGAAACACCATATATTTT.

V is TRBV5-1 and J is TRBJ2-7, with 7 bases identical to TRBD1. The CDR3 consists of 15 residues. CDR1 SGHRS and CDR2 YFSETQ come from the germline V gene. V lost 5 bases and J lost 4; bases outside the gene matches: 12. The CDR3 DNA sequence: TGCGCCAGCAGTTCCCGACAGGGAGCATGGTACGAGCAGTACTTC. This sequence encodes CASSSRQGAWYEQYF.

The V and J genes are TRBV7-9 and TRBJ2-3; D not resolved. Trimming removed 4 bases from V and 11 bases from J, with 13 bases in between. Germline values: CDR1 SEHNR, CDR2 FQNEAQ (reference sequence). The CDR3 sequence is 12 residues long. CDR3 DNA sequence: TGTGCCAGCAGCTCCATGGGAATTTTGCAGTATTTT. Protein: CASSSMGILQYF. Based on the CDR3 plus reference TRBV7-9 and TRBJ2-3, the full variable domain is DTGVSQNPRHKITKRGQNVTFRCDPISEHNRLYWYRQTLGQGPEFLTYFQNEAQLEKSRLLSDRFSAERPKGSFSTLEIQRTEQGDSAMYLCASSSMGILQYFGPGTRLTVL.

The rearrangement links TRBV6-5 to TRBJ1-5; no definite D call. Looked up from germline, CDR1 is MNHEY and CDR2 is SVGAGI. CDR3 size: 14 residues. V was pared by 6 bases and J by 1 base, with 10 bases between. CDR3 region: CASSPSWSNQPQHF. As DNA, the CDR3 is TGTGCCAGCAGCCCCTCGTGGAGCAATCAGCCCCAGCATTTT.

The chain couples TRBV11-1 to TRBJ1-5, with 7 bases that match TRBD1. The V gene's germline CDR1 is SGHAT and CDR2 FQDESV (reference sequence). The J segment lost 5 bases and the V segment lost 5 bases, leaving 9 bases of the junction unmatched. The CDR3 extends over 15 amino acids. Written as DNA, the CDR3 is TGTGCCAGCAGCCTCGGGGCAGGGGGACATCAGCCCCAGCATTTT. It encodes CASSLGAGGHQPQHF.

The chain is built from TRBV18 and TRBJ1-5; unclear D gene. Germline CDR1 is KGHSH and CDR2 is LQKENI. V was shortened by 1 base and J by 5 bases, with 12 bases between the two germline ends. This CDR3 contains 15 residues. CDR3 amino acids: CASSPQGIGDQPQHF. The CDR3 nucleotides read TGTGCCAGCTCACCACAAGGGATTGGGGATCAGCCCCAGCATTTT.

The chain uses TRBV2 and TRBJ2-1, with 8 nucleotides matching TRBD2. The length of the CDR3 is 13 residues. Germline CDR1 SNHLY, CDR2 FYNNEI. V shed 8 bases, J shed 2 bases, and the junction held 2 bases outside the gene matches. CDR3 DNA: TGTGCCAGCGGACTAGCTGCCTACAATGAGCAGTTCTTC. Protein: CASGLAAYNEQFF. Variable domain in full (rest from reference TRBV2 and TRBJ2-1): EPEVTQTPSHQVTQMGQEVILRCVPISNHLYFYWYRQILGQKVEFLVSFYNNEISEKSEIFDDQFSVERPDGSNFTLKIRSTKLEDSAMYFCASGLAAYNEQFFGPGTRLTVL.

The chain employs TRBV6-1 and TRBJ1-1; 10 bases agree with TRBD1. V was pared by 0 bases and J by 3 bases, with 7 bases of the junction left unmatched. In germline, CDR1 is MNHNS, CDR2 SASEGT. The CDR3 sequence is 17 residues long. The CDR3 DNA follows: TGTGCCAGCAGTGAAGCCCCGGGACAGGGGAGGGACACTGAAGCTTTCTTT. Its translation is CASSEAPGQGRDTEAFF.

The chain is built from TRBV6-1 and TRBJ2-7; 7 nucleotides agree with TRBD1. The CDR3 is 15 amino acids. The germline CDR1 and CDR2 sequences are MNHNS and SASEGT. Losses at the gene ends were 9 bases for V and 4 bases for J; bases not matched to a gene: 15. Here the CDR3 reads CASGVERGPSYEQYV. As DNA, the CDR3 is TGTGCCAGTGGTGTGGAAAGGGGGCCATCTTACGAGCAGTACGTC.

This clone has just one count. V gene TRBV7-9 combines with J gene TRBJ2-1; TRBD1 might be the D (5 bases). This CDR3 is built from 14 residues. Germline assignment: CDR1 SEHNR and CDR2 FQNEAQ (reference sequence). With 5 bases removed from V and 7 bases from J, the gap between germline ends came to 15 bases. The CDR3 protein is CASSTRDSFNEQFF. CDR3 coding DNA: TGTGCCAGCAGCACCCGCGACAGTTTTAATGAGCAGTTCTTC.

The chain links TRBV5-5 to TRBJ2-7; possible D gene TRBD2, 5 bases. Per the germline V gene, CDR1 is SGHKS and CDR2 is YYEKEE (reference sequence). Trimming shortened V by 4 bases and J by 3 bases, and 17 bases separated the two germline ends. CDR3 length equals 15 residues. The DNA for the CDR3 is TGTGCCAGCAGCCGAGGGTTCGGGTACAGCTACGAGCAGTACTTC. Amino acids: CASSRGFGYSYEQYF.

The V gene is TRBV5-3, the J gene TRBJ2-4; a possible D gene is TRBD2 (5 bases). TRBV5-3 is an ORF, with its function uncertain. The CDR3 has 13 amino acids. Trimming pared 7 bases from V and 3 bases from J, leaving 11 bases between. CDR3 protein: CARAREGKNIQYF. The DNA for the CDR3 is TGTGCCAGAGCCAGAGAGGGCAAAAACATTCAGTACTTC.